Below are 18 T cell receptor beta chains sequenced from a single sample in a study of technical replicates of blood from a handful of donors. This table comes from immunoSEQ multiplex PCR, and its TCRdb copy is limited to in-frame clones, with some not included. The sample lists around 92,000 clones; almost 96% were seen once. Sequencing used T cells isolated from PBMCs. The receptors derive from a human donor in good health.

This clone was counted a few times. The chain combines TRBV9 with TRBJ2-3, with 13 bases lining up with TRBD2. J was trimmed by 1 base and V by 3 bases; bases with no gene match: 17. This CDR3 is 21 amino acids long. CDR1 SGDLS and CDR2 YYNGEE come from the germline V gene. This chain's CDR3 is CASSEPSSTSGRALGTDTQYF. CDR3 nucleotides: TGTGCCAGCAGCGAGCCCTCATCAACTAGCGGGAGGGCCTTAGGCACAGATACGCAGTATTTT.

The V call is TRBV5-8, the J call TRBJ2-5; D may be TRBD2 (5 bases). Between the trimmed V and J ends, which lost 3 bases and 4 bases, there was a span of 13 bases. CDR1 SGHTS and CDR2 YDEGEE come from the germline V gene. The CDR3 runs 14 residues. CDR3 nucleotide sequence: TGTGCCAGCAGCTCGCCGGGGATAGGAGAGACCCAGTACTTC. Translating it yields CASSSPGIGETQYF.

In this sample, this clone turned up once. The rearrangement uses TRBV23-1 and TRBJ2-6; TRBD2 is a possible D gene (5 bases). TRBV23-1 is recorded as an ORF, its role being uncertain. The V gene lost 1 base and the J gene lost 8 bases, with 18 bases spanning the gap. The CDR3 sequence is 17 residues long. The CDR3 sequence: CASSQLPYSPGTNVLTF. CDR3 DNA: TGCGCCAGCAGTCAATTGCCTTATTCGCCGGGGACCAACGTCCTGACTTTC.

The count of this clone is one. The V and J genes are TRBV19 and TRBJ2-7; D perhaps matches TRBD1 (7 bases). The V gene lost 3 bases and the J gene lost 5 bases, with 11 bases spanning the gap. The CDR3 covers 13 residues. CDR1 LNHDA and CDR2 SQIVND come from the germline V gene (reference sequence). CDR3 region: CASSIRGEDEQYF. As DNA, the CDR3 is TGTGCCAGTAGTATCAGGGGGGAGGACGAGCAGTACTTC.

The CDR3 nucleotides read TGTGCCAGCAGGCGCACTTTCTCTGGGGCCAACGTCCTGACTTTC. Translation gives CASRRTFSGANVLTF. The chain couples TRBV2 to TRBJ2-6; D gene ambiguous. This CDR3 comprises 15 residues. V lost 6 bases, J lost 0 bases, and 9 bases lay in between. CDR1 is SNHLY and CDR2 is FYNNEI in the germline V gene.

V and J are TRBV10-1 and TRBJ2-7; perhaps TRBD1 as D (5 bases). CDR1 WNHNN and CDR2 SYGVQD come from the germline V gene (reference sequence). The CDR3 loop spans 17 amino acids. V lost 0 bases and J 4 bases, leaving 19 bases between the germline ends. CDR3 nucleotides: TGCGCCAGCAGTGAGTCGGCGGCCCTTCAGGGCACTTACGAGCAGTACTTC. Translated: CASSESAALQGTYEQYF.

The CDR3 loop reads CASTPRSRGLNEKLFF. CDR3 bases: TGTGCCAGTACTCCCCGCTCCCGGGGTCTTAATGAAAAACTGTTTTTT. The V call is TRBV19, the J call TRBJ1-4; no clear D gene. Looked up from germline, CDR1 is LNHDA and CDR2 is SQIVND (reference sequence). The CDR3 extends over 16 amino acids. The germline V and J ends were trimmed by 7 bases and 4 bases, with 19 bases remaining between them.

This clone was seen a few times. V and J are TRBV2 and TRBJ2-6; a possible D gene is TRBD1 (5 bases). V lost 4 bases, J lost 0 bases, and 10 bases lay in between. CDR1 is SNHLY, CDR2 FYNNEI, per germline. The CDR3 extends over 16 amino acids. CDR3 protein: CASSAGPISGANVLTF. The CDR3 nucleotides are TGTGCCAGCAGTGCAGGGCCGATCTCTGGGGCCAACGTCCTGACTTTC.

The chain employs TRBV30 and TRBJ2-7; D is perhaps TRBD1 (6 bases). V shed 0 bases and J shed 5 bases, with 17 bases lying between them. The germline V gene encodes CDR1 GTSNPN and CDR2 SVGIG (reference sequence). The CDR3 runs to 15 residues. The CDR3 is CAWSVMLGTRHEQYF. In DNA, the CDR3 is TGTGCCTGGAGTGTAATGCTCGGGACAAGACACGAGCAGTACTTC.

The chain is built from TRBV27 and TRBJ1-4, with 8 positions matching TRBD1. The CDR3 sequence is 14 residues long. Germline trimming cut 6 bases from V and 6 bases from J; bases unmatched to any gene: 6. CDR1 is MNHEY, CDR2 SMNVEV, per germline (reference sequence). CDR3 in DNA: TGTGCCAGCAGACCCAGGGGGCGCGATGAAAAACTGTTTTTT. Protein product: CASRPRGRDEKLFF.

This clone was picked up one time. The chain combines TRBV7-9 with TRBJ1-4; D is undetermined. The germline V gene encodes CDR1 SEHNR and CDR2 FQNEAQ (reference sequence). CDR3 length: 15 amino acids. The V gene lost 3 bases and the J gene lost 3 bases, with 11 bases spanning the gap. CDR3 amino acids: CASSFGFLANEKLFF. CDR3 bases: TGTGCCAGCAGCTTCGGGTTTCTGGCTAATGAAAAACTGTTTTTT.

The chain is built from TRBV27 and TRBJ2-7; 10 positions agree with TRBD2. With V trimmed by 6 bases and J by 6 bases, 20 bases remained unmatched. Germline CDR1 and CDR2: MNHEY and SMNVEV (reference sequence). The CDR3 runs to 18 residues. CDR3 coding DNA: TGTGCCAGCAGCTTCGGGATAGCGGGAGGTCCATGGGGGAGCGAGCAGTACTTC. Amino acid sequence: CASSFGIAGGPWGSEQYF.

The rearrangement links TRBV27 to TRBJ1-1; D ambiguous. Trimming left V 6 bases short and J 1 base short, with 12 bases between. CDR3 size: 14 residues. Germline CDR1 MNHEY, CDR2 SMNVEV (reference sequence). The CDR3 protein is CASSPGLGNTEAFF. The DNA of the CDR3 is TGTGCCAGCAGCCCCGGACTTGGGAACACTGAAGCTTTCTTT.

The chain combines TRBV18 with TRBJ2-3; D gene unclear. The CDR3 length is 14 residues. V lost 0 bases to trimming and J lost 0 bases, with 4 bases between them. Germline loops: CDR1 KGHSH, CDR2 LQKENI. In DNA, the CDR3 is TGTGCCAGCTCACCACCTCCAAGCACAGATACGCAGTATTTT. Its translation is CASSPPPSTDTQYF.

The chain has TRBV5-1 and TRBJ1-4; D unclear. Per germline, CDR1 SGHRS and CDR2 YFSETQ. The ends were cut back, 5 bases at V and 0 bases at J, with 11 bases in the middle. The CDR3 is 15 residues long. The CDR3 region is CASSQKESTNEKLFF. The CDR3 DNA reads TGCGCCAGCAGTCAAAAAGAGTCAACTAATGAAAAACTGTTTTTT. Together with reference TRBV5-1 and TRBJ1-4, the CDR3 gives the full variable domain: KAGVTQTPRYLIKTRGQQVTLSCSPISGHRSVSWYQQTPGQGLQFLFEYFSETQRNKGNFPGRFSGRQFSNSRSEMNVSTLELGDSALYLCASSQKESTNEKLFFGSGTQLSVL.

This chain links TRBV5-4 with TRBJ2-7, with a tentative D call TRBD2 (6 bases). The germline V gene has CDR1 SGHNT and CDR2 YYREEE (reference sequence). V lost 4 bases and J 0 bases, leaving 14 bases between the germline ends. The CDR3 is 15 residues long. The CDR3 is CASSISGPLSYEQYF. The CDR3, as DNA: TGTGCCAGCAGCATTAGCGGACCCCTCTCCTACGAGCAGTACTTC.

The gene calls are TRBV7-3 and TRBJ2-1; the match to TRBD2 covers 11 bases. The CDR3 contains 13 residues. J gave up 10 bases and V 6 bases, and 5 bases lay outside the gene matches. Germline V gene lookup returns CDR1 SGHTA and CDR2 FQGTGA. The CDR3 region is CASRQTSGGEQFF. CDR3 nucleotides: TGTGCCAGCAGACAAACTAGCGGGGGCGAGCAGTTCTTC.

The V gene is TRBV5-1, the J gene TRBJ1-1, with D tentatively TRBD1 (5 bases). The CDR3 has 16 amino acids. The V gene's germline CDR1 is SGHRS and CDR2 YFSETQ. V lost 3 bases to trimming and J lost 3 bases, with 18 bases between them. Here the CDR3 DNA reads TGCGCCAGCAGCTGGGCCCCGGACAAGTCGCACACTGAAGCTTTCTTT. Amino acids: CASSWAPDKSHTEAFF.